The 16 T cell receptor beta chains in this list originate from one sample, sequenced in a study of blood T cell repertoires in COVID-19. The protocol was immunoSEQ multiplex PCR, while the TCRdb copy is restricted to in-frame clones and leaves out a portion. The sample consists of around 330,000 clones, around 90% of them appearing once. Sequencing was done on a sample of PBMCs or T cells enriched from blood (not recorded which). These receptors were collected from a man aged 55 to 70 who had recovered from COVID-19.

The chain couples TRBV9 to TRBJ2-7; D call uncertain. The CDR3 runs 15 residues. Germline CDR1 and CDR2: SGDLS and YYNGEE. Trimming cost V 0 bases and J 1 base, with 11 bases left between them. The CDR3 bases are TGTGCCAGCAGCGTAGACCCGGGTCGGTCCTACGAGCAGTACTTC. Translation: CASSVDPGRSYEQYF.

This chain links TRBV4-3 with TRBJ1-6, with 11 bases aligning to TRBD1. This CDR3 contains 16 residues. After removal of 1 base from V and 10 bases from J, the junction contained 6 bases not matched to a gene. Looked up from germline, CDR1 is LGHNA and CDR2 is YSLEER. The CDR3 DNA sequence: TGCGCCAGCAGCCAAGGAGCAGGGACAGGGGGATCACCCCTCCACTTT. It yields the protein CASSQGAGTGGSPLHF.

This clone has a single count. This chain uses TRBV6-7 with TRBJ1-2; 8 positions agree with TRBD1. TRBV6-7 has ORF status, its function being uncertain. V was pared by 9 bases and J by 4 bases, with 7 bases of the junction left unmatched. The CDR3 extends over 13 amino acids. This chain's CDR3 is CASDRGGFYGYTF. The CDR3 DNA follows: TGTGCCAGTGACAGGGGCGGTTTCTATGGCTACACCTTC.

J is TRBJ2-5 and V is TRBV18; TRBD2 matches 8 bases. This CDR3 has 17 residues. Germline loops: CDR1 KGHSH, CDR2 LQKENI. The ends lost 3 bases at V and 1 base at J; junction bases unmatched: 10. CDR3 sequence reads: CASSPGGMAGGQETQYF. The CDR3 DNA reads as TGTGCCAGCTCACCCGGCGGGATGGCGGGGGGCCAAGAGACCCAGTACTTC. The variable domain in full, with the rest retrieved from reference TRBV18 and TRBJ2-5, is NAGVMQNPRHLVRRRGQEARLRCSPMKGHSHVYWYRQLPEEGLKFMVYLQKENIIDESGMPKERFSAEFPKEGPSILRIQQVVRGDSAAYFCASSPGGMAGGQETQYFGPGTRLLVL.

The CDR3 spells CASREGGAISGNTIYF. The CDR3 DNA sequence: TGTGCCAGCAGGGAGGGGGGGGCGATCTCTGGAAACACCATATATTTT. V usage is TRBV4-2 and J usage is TRBJ1-3; a weak D match, TRBD1 (6 bases). The CDR3 contains 16 residues. CDR1 and CDR2 from the germline V gene are LGHNA and YNFKEQ. V was clipped by 6 bases and J by 0 bases, with 15 bases between them.

The chain uses TRBV7-6 and TRBJ2-3; D perhaps matches TRBD2 (6 bases). Germline values: CDR1 SGHVS, CDR2 FNYEAQ. The CDR3 totals 14 residues. Trimming removed 5 bases from V and 6 bases from J, with 15 bases in between. The CDR3 DNA reads TGTGCCAGCAGCCCCGGAGGGTTGACGGATACGCAGTATTTT. As protein: CASSPGGLTDTQYF.

The rearrangement joins TRBV24-1 to TRBJ1-5; TRBD1 might be the D (5 bases). Germline-derived CDR1 and CDR2 are KGHDR and SFDVKD. This CDR3 region has 15 residues. Trimming removed 3 bases from V and 0 bases from J, with 8 bases in between. CDR3 protein: CATSDPTDSNQPQHF. DNA for the CDR3: TGTGCCACCAGTGATCCGACAGATAGCAATCAGCCCCAGCATTTT.

The chain recombines TRBV7-3 with TRBJ2-3; TRBD2 agrees at 15 bases. The germline gives CDR1 SGHTA, CDR2 FQGTGA. The CDR3 consists of 18 residues. J gave up 4 bases and V 7 bases, and 12 bases lay outside the gene matches. The CDR3 DNA is TGTGCCAGCAACGACGGACCGGGACTAGCGGGGGGCGCAGATACGCAGTATTTT. Translating it yields CASNDGPGLAGGADTQYF.

The DNA of the CDR3 is TGCAGTGCTAGTCCCACCCAGGGACAGCAGCGGTGGGAGCAGTACTTC. This sequence encodes CSASPTQGQQRWEQYF. The J gene is TRBJ2-7, the V gene TRBV20-1; TRBD1 matches at 7 bases. The CDR3 is 16 amino acids. The ends lost 3 bases at V and 7 bases at J; junction bases unmatched: 18. CDR1 DFQATT and CDR2 SNEGSKA come from the germline V gene (reference sequence).

The chain links TRBV5-6 to TRBJ2-7; TRBD1 matches 11 bases. Germline V gene sequence: CDR1 SGHDT, CDR2 YYEEEE. J gave up 4 bases and V 4 bases, and 13 bases lay outside the gene matches. The length of the CDR3 is 17 residues. The CDR3 DNA reads TGTGCCAGCAGCCGACTGGGACAGGGGGAAAAGAGGTACGAGCAGTACTTC. It specifies CASSRLGQGEKRYEQYF.

This chain uses TRBV6-2 or TRBV6-3 with TRBJ2-7; 9 bases match TRBD2. The J segment lost 3 bases and the V segment lost 2 bases, leaving 17 bases of the junction unmatched. This CDR3 has 19 amino acids. CDR1 is MNHEY, CDR2 SVGEGT, per germline. DNA for the CDR3: TGTGCCAGCAGTTACGCCCTTTTGTTGGGTAGCGGGAGTATCTACGAGCAGTACTTC. It codes for CASSYALLLGSGSIYEQYF.

The V call is TRBV15, the J call TRBJ1-5, with 8 positions matching TRBD1. In germline, CDR1 is LNHNV, CDR2 YYDKDF (reference sequence). The CDR3 has 15 residues. V trimming: 4 bases; J trimming: 3 bases; junction bases outside the gene matches: 5. The CDR3 coding sequence is TGTGCCACCAGCATTGACAGGGGAGCCAATCAGCCCCAGCATTTT. It translates to CATSIDRGANQPQHF.

The chain is built from TRBV6-5 and TRBJ2-2; 11 bases line up with TRBD2. The junction had 4 bases not matched to a gene; V was cut back by 3 bases and J by 7 bases. The CDR3 spans 15 residues. CDR1 and CDR2 (germline): MNHEY, SVGAGI. The CDR3 sequence: CASSYTSGGNGELFF. As DNA, the CDR3 is TGTGCCAGCAGTTATACTAGCGGGGGCAACGGGGAGCTGTTTTTT.

In this sample, this clone turned up once. This chain links TRBV7-6 with TRBJ2-2, with 15 positions matching TRBD2. Germline V gene lookup returns CDR1 SGHVS and CDR2 FNYEAQ. Trimming cost V 0 bases and J 4 bases; bases outside gene matches: 9. The CDR3 length is 20 residues. CDR3 sequence (DNA): TGTGCCAGCAGCTTAGCACCGGGACTAGCGGGAGGTCTTGTCACCGGGGAGCTGTTTTTT. It encodes CASSLAPGLAGGLVTGELFF.

This clone was found once. This rearrangement joins TRBV18 to TRBJ2-1; a weak D match, TRBD1 (7 bases). Germline V gene sequence: CDR1 KGHSH, CDR2 LQKENI. With 3 bases removed from V and 7 bases from J, the gap between germline ends came to 16 bases. This CDR3 is 15 amino acids long. CDR3 nucleotides: TGTGCCAGCTCACCTTGGCAGGCAGGGGGGAATGAGCAGTTCTTC. Translation: CASSPWQAGGNEQFF.

This chain uses TRBV5-8 with TRBJ2-7; tentatively, D is TRBD2 (5 bases). Deletions cut 5 bases from V and 7 bases from J, with 16 bases between. CDR3 size: 13 residues. Germline V gives CDR1 SGHTS, CDR2 YDEGEE. The chain's CDR3 is CASRTRASGEQYF. The CDR3 DNA is TGTGCCAGCAGGACCCGGGCCTCGGGGGAGCAGTACTTC. Filled out from reference TRBV5-8 and TRBJ2-7, the complete variable domain reads EAGVTQSPTHLIKTRGQQATLRCSPISGHTSVYWYQQALGLGLQFLLWYDEGEERNRGNFPPRFSGRQFPNYSSELNVNALELEDSALYLCASRTRASGEQYFGPGTRLTVT.